This TCR beta chain came from a study of blood T cell repertoires in COVID-19. About the research overall: The samples span acute and convalescent COVID-19 from the United States, Italy and Spain.

The study assigned cohorts using participant-reported clinical history. TCRdb's copy holds only in-frame clones and misses some; the assay was immunoSEQ multiplex PCR. The sample includes a few hundred thousand clones, roughly 84% seen only once; the top ten take around 3.6%. Trimming took 5 bases from V and 8 from J; bases not matched to a gene: 12. This CDR3 spans 14 amino acids. Germline CDR1 is MNHEY and CDR2 is SVGEGT. Sequencing used PBMCs or T cells enriched from blood (not recorded which). The sequence derives from a man aged 50-60 years who had recovered from COVID-19. The chain couples TRBV6-2 or TRBV6-3 to TRBJ2-7; 7 bases fit TRBD2. CDR3 protein: CASSLLAAATKQYF. The CDR3 coding sequence is TGTGCCAGCAGTCTTCTAGCGGCTGCTACGAAGCAGTACTTC.